Below, 8 T cell receptor beta chains from the same sample are listed, as sequenced in a study of blood T cell repertoires in COVID-19. Clones were read by immunoSEQ multiplex PCR, and TCRdb kept only the in-frame ones, dropping some. The profile covers about 190,000 clones, with less than 85% appearing a single time and under 4% taken by the ten largest. Sequencing was carried out using PBMCs or T cells enriched from blood (not recorded which). These receptors were collected from a woman younger than 45 who had recovered from COVID-19.

This chain uses TRBV23-1 with TRBJ1-5, with 10 bases identical to TRBD1. TRBV23-1 belongs to the ORF category, with a function that is uncertain. The CDR3 contains 16 residues. Trimming cost V 7 bases and J 3 bases; bases outside gene matches: 9. The CDR3 region has the DNA TGCGCCAGCACTAAGGACAGGGGGAGGTTCAATCAGCCCCAGCATTTT. Translating gives CASTKDRGRFNQPQHF.

This clone was found a few times. The rearrangement uses TRBV12-3 or TRBV12-4 and TRBJ2-5, with 8 bases aligning to TRBD2. The CDR3 sequence is 11 residues long. V dropped 7 bases and J dropped 8; count of bases not matched to a gene: 3. CDR3 region: CASTIAGTQYF. In nucleotides, the CDR3 is TGTGCCAGCACCATAGCGGGAACCCAGTACTTC.

CDR3 coding DNA: TGTGCCAGTAGCCTGGGACAGGGGGCTTCTCTAACGGCCAAAAACATTCAGTACTTC. Residues: CASSLGQGASLTAKNIQYF. The chain is built from TRBV19 and TRBJ2-4; 12 bases map to TRBD1. The CDR3 is made up of 19 amino acids. The ends lost 6 bases at V and 1 base at J; junction bases unmatched: 13. CDR1 is LNHDA and CDR2 is SQIVND in the germline V gene (reference sequence).

V and J are TRBV7-2 and TRBJ2-3, with TRBD1 as a possible D gene (6 bases). The CDR3 sequence is 15 residues long. Per the germline V gene, CDR1 is SGHTA and CDR2 is FQGNSA. Trimming took off 5 bases at V and 0 bases at J, with 12 bases between the two ends. Here the CDR3 reads CASSQQGTSTDTQYF. Written as DNA, the CDR3 is TGTGCCAGCAGCCAACAGGGTACCAGCACAGATACGCAGTATTTT.

The chain carries TRBV12-1 and TRBJ1-1. TRBV12-1 is a recognized pseudogene. The CDR3 has 15 residues. In DNA form, the CDR3 reads TGTGCCAGCAACTCCAACCCAGGGAGGGGAACTGAAGCTTTCTTT. This encodes CASNSNPGRGTEAFF.

The chain links TRBV18 to TRBJ1-3, with 9 nucleotides matching TRBD1. J gave up 3 bases and V 4 bases, and 10 bases lay outside the gene matches. CDR1 is KGHSH and CDR2 is LQKENI in the germline V gene. The CDR3 extends over 17 amino acids. CDR3 sequence reads: CASSRYTGTGYGNTIYF. The DNA for the CDR3 is TGTGCCAGCTCACGCTATACCGGGACAGGGTATGGAAACACCATATATTTT.

The chain is built from TRBV28 and TRBJ1-5; TRBD1 might be the D (5 bases). The germline V gene has CDR1 MDHEN and CDR2 SYDVKM. V gave up 5 bases and J gave up 2 bases, with 13 bases separating them. The CDR3 loop spans 15 amino acids. CDR3 region: CASSLNGGGNQPQHF. In DNA form, the CDR3 reads TGTGCCAGCAGTCTAAACGGGGGAGGCAATCAGCCCCAGCATTTT.

The chain joins TRBV24-1 to TRBJ2-2, with 10 nucleotides matching TRBD1. CDR3 length: 17 amino acids. Germline loops: CDR1 KGHDR, CDR2 SFDVKD. Trimming removed 4 bases from V and 3 bases from J; junction bases left unmatched: 7. CDR3 protein: CATSDPRDRGDTGELFF. In DNA form, the CDR3 reads TGTGCCACCAGTGACCCCCGGGACAGGGGAGACACCGGGGAGCTGTTTTTT.